The rows below give T cell receptor beta chains drawn from one sample of a study of technical replicates of blood from a handful of donors. TCRdb keeps only in-frame clones here, not all; method: immunoSEQ multiplex PCR. The table shows fewer than 12,000 clones, with around 94% occurring only once. Specimen: PBMCs. The receptors shown here come from a human donor in good health. The CDR3 runs from the conserved cysteine through the conserved F or W. Each record gives: D gene, J gene, clone size, V gene, CDR3 protein, CDR3 DNA. The D gene is left open where the match is weak. Part of the rows lack a size; the others show once, few, many or a class for expanded clones.

. TRBJ2-6 . TRBV2 CASTWEARGANVLTF TGTGCCAGCACCTGGGAGGCGCGGGGGGCCAACGTCCTGACTTTC
. TRBJ2-1 . TRBV19 CASSYRTGIYNEQFF TGTGCCAGTAGTTACAGGACCGGTATCTACAATGAGCAGTTCTTC
. TRBJ1-3 . TRBV5-1 CARQKGLKPSGNTIYF TGCGCCAGACAAAAGGGGCTAAAACCCTCTGGAAACACCATATATTTT
TRBD1 TRBJ2-7 . TRBV7-6 CASSLRSPRDRGIRGSYEQYF TGTGCCAGCAGCTTAAGGTCCCCCCGGGACAGGGGGATCCGTGGCTCCTACGAGCAGTACTTC
TRBD2 TRBJ2-5 . TRBV19 CASTGTSGETQYF TGTGCCAGTACTGGGACTAGTGGAGAGACCCAGTACTTC
. TRBJ2-5 . TRBV5-1 CASSLARTEETQYF TGCGCCAGCAGCTTGGCGCGGACAGAAGAGACCCAGTACTTC
. TRBJ1-4 . TRBV5-1 CASSATGGFFATNEKLFF TGCGCCAGCAGCGCCACCGGGGGATTCTTTGCAACTAATGAAAAACTGTTTTTT
. TRBJ2-4 . TRBV19 CASSIGTEENIQYF TGTGCCAGTAGTATAGGCACGGAGGAAAACATTCAGTACTTC
TRBD1 TRBJ2-7 . TRBV29-1 CSVYTGDGRYEQYF TGCAGCGTTTATACAGGGGATGGCCGCTACGAGCAGTACTTC
TRBD2 TRBJ2-1 . TRBV11-2 CASSGLAVPISYNEQFF TGTGCCAGCAGCGGACTAGCAGTCCCCATCTCCTACAATGAGCAGTTCTTC
. TRBJ2-7 . TRBV5-6 CASSGGLPSYEQYF TGTGCCAGCAGCGGCGGGCTGCCATCCTACGAGCAGTACTTC
. TRBJ1-2 . TRBV28 CASSLSGYGYTF TGTGCCAGCAGTTTATCCGGCTATGGCTACACCTTC
. TRBJ2-5 once TRBV7-8 CASSTRFQQKETQYF TGTGCCAGCAGCACTAGGTTCCAGCAGAAAGAGACCCAGTACTTC
TRBD1 TRBJ2-7 . TRBV18 CASSLVETGGYEQYF TGTGCCAGCTCCCTAGTAGAGACAGGGGGATACGAGCAGTACTTC
TRBD1 TRBJ2-2 . TRBV12-5 CASGFGQGASGELFF TGTGCTAGTGGTTTCGGCCAGGGGGCGTCCGGGGAGCTGTTTTTT
. TRBJ2-2 . TRBV30 CAWRGAILNTGELFF TGTGCCTGGAGAGGGGCTATCCTGAACACCGGGGAGCTGTTTTTT
TRBD1 TRBJ1-2 once TRBV5-1 CASSPGQGEPGYTF TGCGCCAGCAGCCCCGGACAGGGGGAACCTGGCTACACCTTC
. TRBJ2-3 . TRBV7-2 CASSLNMADTQYF TGTGCCAGCAGCTTAAACATGGCAGATACGCAGTATTTT
. TRBJ1-2 . TRBV6-5 CASRDSQANYGYTF TGTGCCAGCAGGGACAGCCAAGCTAACTATGGCTACACCTTC
. TRBJ2-7 . TRBV4-1 CASSQDSTYLLNEQYF TGCGCCAGCAGCCAAGATTCAACTTACCTCCTGAACGAGCAGTACTTC
. TRBJ2-7 . TRBV2 CASSEMVTHRVF TGTGCCAGCAGTGAAATGGTCACACACCGGGTCTTC
. TRBJ2-5 . TRBV30 CAWSSRGETQYF TGTGCCTGGAGTTCGCGCGGGGAGACCCAGTACTTC
TRBD1 TRBJ1-5 . TRBV28 CASRALDRLNQPQHF TGTGCCAGCAGGGCCCTGGACAGGCTAAATCAGCCCCAGCATTTT
. TRBJ2-5 once TRBV5-1 CASSDIQGSETQYF TGCGCCAGCAGCGACATACAGGGTTCGGAGACCCAGTACTTC
TRBD1 TRBJ2-1 . TRBV6-5 CASTQTGVDEQFF TGTGCCAGCACCCAGACAGGGGTAGATGAGCAGTTCTTC
. TRBJ2-1 . TRBV4-2 CASSLDSAQGGNEQFF TGTGCCAGCAGCCTTGATTCGGCGCAGGGGGGCAATGAGCAGTTCTTC
TRBD2 TRBJ2-7 . TRBV10-3 CATRGLARSEQYF TGTGCCACTCGGGGACTAGCGCGGTCGGAGCAGTACTTC
TRBD2 TRBJ2-7 . TRBV5-1 CASSQPPLISGFSYEQYF TGCGCCAGCAGCCAGCCCCCATTAATTAGCGGGTTCTCCTACGAGCAGTACTTC
. TRBJ2-5 . TRBV30 CAWRQSGSGETQYF TGTGCCTGGAGACAATCGGGCTCGGGGGAGACCCAGTACTTC
. TRBJ2-2 . TRBV29-1 CSVPSDTGELFF TGCAGCGTCCCCAGCGACACCGGGGAGCTGTTTTTT
TRBD2 TRBJ2-7 . TRBV6-1 CASGRESTYEQYF TGTGCCAGCGGGCGGGAGTCGACCTACGAGCAGTACTTC
TRBD1 TRBJ2-7 . TRBV29-1 CSGGQGYEQYF TGCAGCGGGGGACAGGGCTACGAGCAGTACTTC
. TRBJ1-2 . TRBV9 CASSVAIGDYGYTF TGTGCCAGCAGCGTAGCTATAGGGGACTATGGCTACACCTTC
TRBD2 TRBJ2-1 . TRBV4-1 CASSQEGYPSRGEKQFF TGCGCCAGCAGCCAAGAAGGCTACCCCAGCCGGGGGGAAAAGCAGTTCTTC
. TRBJ2-3 . TRBV2 CASMRFTDTQYF TGTGCCAGCATGCGGTTCACAGATACGCAGTATTTT
. TRBJ2-1 . TRBV4-2 CASSLMELNEQFF TGTGCCAGCAGCCTAATGGAGCTCAATGAGCAGTTCTTC
. TRBJ2-2 . TRBV30 CAWSKSYRALNTGELFF TGTGCCTGGAGTAAGTCTTACAGGGCATTGAACACCGGGGAGCTGTTTTTT
TRBD2 TRBJ2-7 . TRBV7-9 CASSLALTSGRYEQYF TGTGCCAGCAGCTTAGCGCTCACTAGCGGGAGGTACGAGCAGTACTTC
TRBD2 TRBJ2-1 . TRBV19 CASTTSGIGEQFF TGTGCCAGTACCACCAGCGGGATAGGTGAGCAGTTCTTC
TRBD2 TRBJ2-5 . TRBV6-5 CASHRSGGEETQYF TGTGCCAGCCATCGATCGGGAGGGGAGGAGACCCAGTACTTC
. TRBJ1-5 . TRBV2 CASSEAEGGNQPQHF TGTGCCAGCAGTGAGGCGGAGGGTGGCAATCAGCCCCAGCATTTT
TRBD1 TRBJ1-2 . TRBV4-2 CASSQGEGAGGYTF TGTGCCAGCAGCCAAGGAGAGGGGGCGGGCGGCTACACCTTC
TRBD1 TRBJ2-2 . TRBV5-1 CASSPGQGAGTGELFF TGCGCCAGCAGCCCTGGCCAGGGGGCTGGTACCGGGGAGCTGTTTTTT
TRBD2 TRBJ2-3 . TRBV7-6 CASSLEAGAPDTQYF TGTGCCAGCAGCTTAGAGGCGGGAGCTCCAGATACGCAGTATTTT
. TRBJ2-5 . TRBV5-1 CASSLQETQYF TGCGCCAGCAGCCTCCAAGAGACCCAGTACTTC
. TRBJ1-1 . TRBV5-1 CASSLAWGEAFF TGCGCCAGCAGCTTGGCCTGGGGCGAAGCTTTCTTT
. TRBJ2-1 . TRBV19 CASSTLWGEYNEQFF TGTGCCAGTAGTACTTTGTGGGGAGAGTACAATGAGCAGTTCTTC
TRBD2 TRBJ2-1 . TRBV4-1 CASSLAGLAGDNEQFF TGCGCCAGCAGCCTAGCCGGACTAGCGGGAGACAATGAGCAGTTCTTC
. TRBJ2-3 . TRBV25-1 CASGQLTDTQYF TGTGCCAGCGGACAACTAACAGATACGCAGTATTTT
TRBD1 TRBJ2-5 . TRBV27 CASRTKPNRGQETQYF TGTGCCAGCAGGACAAAGCCGAACAGGGGTCAAGAGACCCAGTACTTC
TRBD1 TRBJ2-5 . TRBV6-5 CASSWDRGRETQYF TGTGCCAGCAGTTGGGACAGGGGGCGAGAGACCCAGTACTTC
. TRBJ1-1 . TRBV28 CASSPRDLQGPEAFF TGTGCCAGCAGTCCAAGGGATCTACAGGGACCTGAAGCTTTCTTT
. TRBJ2-1 . TRBV27 CASKQLASYNEQFF TGTGCCAGCAAGCAACTAGCTTCCTACAATGAGCAGTTCTTC
TRBD1 TRBJ2-7 . TRBV10-1 CASSPGQGGEQYF TGCGCCAGCTCCCCGGGACAGGGCGGCGAGCAGTACTTC
. TRBJ2-3 . TRBV7-6 CASSLVRQTTDTQYF TGTGCCAGCAGCTTAGTCCGACAGACCACAGATACGCAGTATTTT
TRBD2 TRBJ2-5 . TRBV5-5 CASSLVASGSRRETQYF TGTGCCAGCAGCTTGGTCGCTAGCGGGAGTCGGCGAGAGACCCAGTACTTC
. TRBJ2-5 . TRBV14 CASSQELRETQYF TGTGCCAGCAGCCAAGAGTTGCGAGAGACCCAGTACTTC
. TRBJ2-1 once TRBV5-1 CASSFQGAGPLNEQFF TGCGCCAGCAGCTTTCAAGGAGCAGGGCCTCTCAATGAGCAGTTCTTC
TRBD1 TRBJ2-2 . TRBV6-4 CASSDGTDTGELFF TGTGCCAGCAGTGACGGGACAGACACCGGGGAGCTGTTTTTT